This is a list of T cell receptor beta chains from one sample in a study of blood T cell repertoires in COVID-19. Sequencing used immunoSEQ multiplex PCR; TCRdb keeps in-frame clones, though not all of them. The sample contains roughly 230,000 clones, 85% to 90% of which appear only once. The sample consisted of peripheral blood. The source is a woman in her 40s who had recovered from COVID-19. The CDR3 runs from the conserved cysteine through the conserved F or W. A D gene is named only where the DNA matches it firmly. Size values are once, few and many counts, or a class for expanded clones, and some rows have none.

v_call,d_call,j_call,clone_size,cdr3_aa,cdr3_nt
TRBV11-2,TRBD2,TRBJ2-1,-,CASSSSSGGSYNEQFF,TGTGCCAGCAGCTCGAGTAGCGGGGGCTCCTACAATGAGCAGTTCTTC
TRBV27,TRBD1,TRBJ2-7,-,CASSRRDRGLGEQYF,TGTGCCAGCAGTCGCCGGGACAGGGGGCTTGGGGAGCAGTACTTC
TRBV18,TRBD1,TRBJ1-3,-,CASSPQPGGTGNTIYF,TGTGCCAGCTCACCACAACCAGGGGGTACTGGAAACACCATATATTTT
TRBV30,-,TRBJ2-1,-,CAWSGDSEKSSYNEQFF,TGTGCCTGGAGTGGCGATAGCGAAAAAAGCTCCTACAATGAGCAGTTCTTC
TRBV30,-,TRBJ1-5,-,CAWGTSLNQPQHF,TGTGCCTGGGGGACATCTCTTAATCAGCCCCAGCATTTT
TRBV6-1,TRBD1,TRBJ1-2,-,CASSEQRPTGGLDGYTF,TGTGCCAGCAGTGAACAACGACCGACAGGGGGCCTCGATGGCTACACCTTC
TRBV5-4,TRBD1,TRBJ2-5,-,CASSLGQGAQETQYF,TGTGCCAGCAGCTTGGGACAGGGGGCCCAAGAGACCCAGTACTTC
TRBV29-1,TRBD1,TRBJ2-5,-,CSVRAGGGMYQETQYF,TGCAGCGTTCGAGCAGGGGGCGGGATGTACCAAGAGACCCAGTACTTC
TRBV18,TRBD1,TRBJ1-1,once,CASKGTGGTEAFF,TGTGCCAGCAAGGGGACAGGGGGGACTGAAGCTTTCTTT
TRBV7-8,TRBD1,TRBJ1-5,-,CASSSGQGDQPQHF,TGTGCCAGCAGCTCCGGACAGGGTGATCAGCCCCAGCATTTT
TRBV15,-,TRBJ2-1,-,CATSSRTGSSYNEQFF,TGTGCCACCAGCAGTAGAACAGGTTCATCCTACAATGAGCAGTTCTTC
TRBV6-5,-,TRBJ2-1,-,CASSLGGLYNEQFF,TGTGCCAGCAGTTTAGGCGGGCTTTACAATGAGCAGTTCTTC
TRBV12-3/TRBV12-4,-,TRBJ1-4,-,CASRVLREKLFF,TGTGCCAGCAGGGTCCTCAGGGAAAAACTGTTTTTT
TRBV2,-,TRBJ1-2,-,CASSGVGTNYGYTF,TGTGCCAGCAGTGGGGTCGGGACAAACTATGGCTACACCTTC
TRBV2,-,TRBJ1-3,-,CASSEARFSGNTIYF,TGTGCCAGCAGTGAAGCTCGGTTCTCTGGAAACACCATATATTTT
TRBV11-2,-,TRBJ1-5,once,CASSLDARTVQPQHF,TGTGCCAGCAGCTTAGATGCCCGGACAGTTCAGCCCCAGCATTTT
TRBV5-1,-,TRBJ1-6,-,CASPLPGAYNSPLHF,TGCGCCAGCCCCCTCCCGGGGGCCTATAATTCACCCCTCCACTTT
TRBV7-5,-,TRBJ2-1,-,CVRSPLHRGGEQFF,TGTGTCAGAAGCCCCCTCCATCGAGGGGGAGAGCAGTTCTTC
TRBV9,TRBD1,TRBJ2-3,-,CASSAHNPGQTFTDTQYF,TGTGCCAGCAGCGCCCACAATCCGGGACAGACCTTCACAGATACGCAGTATTTT
TRBV28,-,TRBJ1-1,-,CASSSQAGRAFF,TGTGCCAGCAGTTCACAGGCTGGTAGAGCTTTCTTT
TRBV14,-,TRBJ1-2,-,CASSQHVATGGYTF,TGTGCCAGCAGCCAACATGTTGCAACGGGAGGCTACACCTTC
TRBV14,-,TRBJ1-6,-,CASSLTQGSESPLHF,TGTGCCAGCAGCCTAACCCAGGGGAGTGAGTCACCCCTCCACTTT
TRBV19,-,TRBJ2-4,-,CASSSPRRAAKNIQYF,TGTGCCAGTAGTTCTCCGAGGAGGGCGGCCAAAAACATTCAGTACTTC
TRBV6-5,TRBD2,TRBJ2-1,-,CASSSSGRGPQFF,TGTGCCAGCAGTTCCTCGGGGAGGGGACCGCAGTTCTTC
TRBV19,-,TRBJ2-1,-,CASSITWGAPSNEQFF,TGTGCCAGTAGTATCACTTGGGGCGCTCCATCTAATGAGCAGTTCTTC
TRBV2,-,TRBJ1-1,-,CAQGGVNTEAFF,TGTGCCCAAGGGGGGGTGAACACTGAAGCTTTCTTT
TRBV12-3/TRBV12-4,TRBD1,TRBJ1-2,few,CASTDRTGAGYTF,TGTGCCAGCACCGACCGGACAGGGGCTGGCTACACCTTC